This T cell receptor (beta chain) was observed in a study of blood T cells in healthy people across ages. This clonotype was seen a few times. The antigen is not known. Study conclusions and caveats: Relative to aged donors, long-lived donors carried more naive CD4+ cells and displayed higher diversity.

CDR3 size: 16 residues. From germline, CDR1 is SGHDN and CDR2 FVKESK. After removal of 6 bases from V and 2 bases from J, the junction contained 3 bases not matched to a gene. It was with a sample-barcoded 5' primer and a J-beta primer mix that a second PCR of roughly 7 to 12 cycles was run. TCRdb re-derived calls from the 5' RACE reads in MiXCR, one entry per CDR3 protein. The sample has around 780,000 distinct CDR3 sequences, around a quarter seen once. The same data also contributed to another study, on T cells of mothers and their children. As that study records: Per child, about 3 million TCR beta CDR3 reads were obtained, against over 9 million per mother. Not a single persistent microchimeric T cell clone was detected.

This receptor was obtained from a boy aged 10-17 years in good health. Sequencing input: blood. The chain uses TRBV14 and TRBJ2-1; TRBD2 aligns across 14 bases. The CDR3 reads CASSRLAGGAYNEQFF. CDR3 in DNA: TGTGCCAGCAGTCGACTAGCGGGGGGGGCCTACAATGAGCAGTTCTTC.